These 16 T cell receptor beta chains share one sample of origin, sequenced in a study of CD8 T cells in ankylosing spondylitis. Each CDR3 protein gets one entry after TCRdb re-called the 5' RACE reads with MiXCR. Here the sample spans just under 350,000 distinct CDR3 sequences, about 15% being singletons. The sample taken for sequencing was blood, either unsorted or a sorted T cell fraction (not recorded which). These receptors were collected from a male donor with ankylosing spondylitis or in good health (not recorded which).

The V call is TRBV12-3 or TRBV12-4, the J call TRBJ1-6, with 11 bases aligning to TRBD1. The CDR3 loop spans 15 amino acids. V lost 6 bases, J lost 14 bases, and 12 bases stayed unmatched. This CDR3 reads CASSFGGQGAMSLHF. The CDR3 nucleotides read TGTGCCAGCAGCTTTGGAGGACAGGGGGCTATGTCCCTCCACTTT.

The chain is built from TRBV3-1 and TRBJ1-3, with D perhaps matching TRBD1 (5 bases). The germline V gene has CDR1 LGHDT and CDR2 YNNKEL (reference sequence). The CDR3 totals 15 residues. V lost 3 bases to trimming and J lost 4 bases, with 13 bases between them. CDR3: CASSQQDSWGNTIYF. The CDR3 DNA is TGTGCCAGCAGCCAGCAAGACAGTTGGGGAAACACCATATATTTT.

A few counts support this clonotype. The CDR3 region has the DNA TGTGCCAGCAGGCTACGACTAAACAGGGGAAAAACCTACAATGAGCAGTTCTTC. Its protein is CASRLRLNRGKTYNEQFF. V and J are TRBV6-2 or TRBV6-3 and TRBJ2-1, with 7 positions matching TRBD1. The CDR3 loop spans 18 amino acids. The junction had 16 bases not matched to a gene; V was cut back by 6 bases and J by 2 bases. Germline values: CDR1 MNHEY, CDR2 SVGEGT.

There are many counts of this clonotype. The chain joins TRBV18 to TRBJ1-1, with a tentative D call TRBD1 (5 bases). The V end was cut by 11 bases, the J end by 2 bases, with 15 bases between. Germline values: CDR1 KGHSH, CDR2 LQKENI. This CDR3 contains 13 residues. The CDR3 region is CASSPGGNTEAFF. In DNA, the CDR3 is TGTGCCTCCTCTCCCGGGGGAAACACTGAAGCTTTCTTT.

The CDR3 here is CSAMGVANEKLFF. CDR3 nucleotides: TGCAGTGCTATGGGGGTTGCGAATGAAAAACTGTTTTTT. The chain carries TRBV20-1 and TRBJ1-4, with D tentatively TRBD1 (5 bases). The germline CDR1 and CDR2 sequences are DFQATT and SNEGSKA (reference sequence). Trimming pared 4 bases from V and 5 bases from J, leaving 11 bases between. The CDR3 is made up of 13 amino acids.

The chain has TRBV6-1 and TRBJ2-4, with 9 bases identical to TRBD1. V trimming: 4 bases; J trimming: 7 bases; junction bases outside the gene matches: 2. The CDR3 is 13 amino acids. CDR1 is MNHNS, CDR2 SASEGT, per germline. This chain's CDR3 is CASSAGTGNIQYF. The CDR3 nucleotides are TGTGCCAGCAGTGCCGGGACAGGGAACATTCAGTACTTC.

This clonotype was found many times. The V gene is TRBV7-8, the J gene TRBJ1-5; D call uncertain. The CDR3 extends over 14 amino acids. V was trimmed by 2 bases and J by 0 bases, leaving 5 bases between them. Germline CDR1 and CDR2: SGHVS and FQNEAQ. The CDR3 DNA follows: TGTGCCAGCAGCTTACGGGGTAGCAATCAGCCCCAGCATTTT. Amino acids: CASSLRGSNQPQHF.

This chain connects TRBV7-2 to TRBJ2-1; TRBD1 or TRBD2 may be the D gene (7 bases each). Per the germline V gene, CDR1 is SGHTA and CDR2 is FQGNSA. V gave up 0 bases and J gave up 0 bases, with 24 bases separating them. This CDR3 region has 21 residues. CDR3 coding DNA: TGTGCCAGCAGCTTAGCGCAGGGGGGGTCTAGCCTTATGATCTCCTACAATGAGCAGTTCTTC. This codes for CASSLAQGGSSLMISYNEQFF.

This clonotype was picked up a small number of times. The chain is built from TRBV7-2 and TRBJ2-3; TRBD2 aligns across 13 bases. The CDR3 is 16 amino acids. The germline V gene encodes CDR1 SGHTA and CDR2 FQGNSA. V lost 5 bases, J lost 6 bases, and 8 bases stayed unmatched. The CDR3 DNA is TGTGCCAGCAGCCTCACTAGCGGGGGGGCAGCGGATACGCAGTATTTT. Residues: CASSLTSGGAADTQYF. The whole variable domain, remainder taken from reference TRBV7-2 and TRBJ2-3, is GAGVSQSPSNKVTEKGKDVELRCDPISGHTALYWYRQSLGQGLEFLIYFQGNSAPDKSGLPSDRFSAERTGGSVSTLTIQRTQQEDSAVYLCASSLTSGGAADTQYFGPGTRLTVL.

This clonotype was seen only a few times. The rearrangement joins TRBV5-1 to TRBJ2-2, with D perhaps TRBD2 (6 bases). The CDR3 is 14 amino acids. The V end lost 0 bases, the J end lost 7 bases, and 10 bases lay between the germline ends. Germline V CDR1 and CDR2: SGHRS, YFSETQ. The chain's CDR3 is CASSLALEGGELFF. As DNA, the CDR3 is TGCGCCAGCAGCTTGGCCCTGGAGGGCGGGGAGCTGTTTTTT.

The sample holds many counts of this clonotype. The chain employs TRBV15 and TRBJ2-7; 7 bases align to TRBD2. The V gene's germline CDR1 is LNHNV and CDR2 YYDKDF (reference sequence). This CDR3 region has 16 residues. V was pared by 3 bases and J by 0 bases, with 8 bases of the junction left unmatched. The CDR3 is CATSRMGGSGSYEQYF. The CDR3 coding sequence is TGTGCCACCAGCAGGATGGGGGGGTCCGGCTCCTACGAGCAGTACTTC.

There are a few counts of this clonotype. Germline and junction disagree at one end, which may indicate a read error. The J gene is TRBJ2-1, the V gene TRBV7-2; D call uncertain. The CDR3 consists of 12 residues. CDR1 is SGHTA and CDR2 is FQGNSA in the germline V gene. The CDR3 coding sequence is TGTGCCAGCAACTTAGTTCGTGGTGAGCAGTTCTTC. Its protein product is CASNLVRGEQFF.

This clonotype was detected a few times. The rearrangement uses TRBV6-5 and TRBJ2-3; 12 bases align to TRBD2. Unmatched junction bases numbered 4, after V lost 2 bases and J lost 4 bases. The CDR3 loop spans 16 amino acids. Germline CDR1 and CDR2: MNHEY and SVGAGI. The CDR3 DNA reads TGTGCCAGCAGTTACCAGCTAGCGGGAGGGCCAGATACGCAGTATTTT. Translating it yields CASSYQLAGGPDTQYF.

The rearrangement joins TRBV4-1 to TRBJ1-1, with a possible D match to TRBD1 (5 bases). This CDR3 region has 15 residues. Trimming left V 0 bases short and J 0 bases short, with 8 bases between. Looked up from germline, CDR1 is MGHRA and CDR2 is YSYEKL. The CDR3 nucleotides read TGCGCCAGCAGCCAAGAGGACACTTTGAACACTGAAGCTTTCTTT. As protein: CASSQEDTLNTEAFF.

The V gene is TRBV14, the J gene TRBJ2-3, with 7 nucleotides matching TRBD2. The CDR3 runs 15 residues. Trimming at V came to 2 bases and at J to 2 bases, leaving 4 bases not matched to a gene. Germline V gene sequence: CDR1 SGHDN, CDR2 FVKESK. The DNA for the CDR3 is TGTGCCAGCAGCCAAATGGGACTATACACAGATACGCAGTATTTT. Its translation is CASSQMGLYTDTQYF.

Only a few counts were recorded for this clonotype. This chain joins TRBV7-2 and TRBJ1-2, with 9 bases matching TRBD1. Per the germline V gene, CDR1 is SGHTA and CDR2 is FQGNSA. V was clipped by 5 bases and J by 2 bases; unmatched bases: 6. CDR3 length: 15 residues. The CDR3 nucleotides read TGTGCCAGCAGCATCCCCGGACAGGGGAACTATGGCTACACCTTC. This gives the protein CASSIPGQGNYGYTF.